The 32 T cell receptor beta chains presented below share a single source sample, sequenced in a study of shared clonotypes between healthy human individuals. Profiled with immunoSEQ multiplex PCR; TCRdb holds only in-frame clones, not every one. Of roughly 1 million clones listed, about three quarters are singletons. The sample taken for sequencing was memory CD4+ T cells sorted from blood. Subset meaning: CD45RA-negative fraction. The receptors stem from a man aged 18 to 29 in good health.

This chain links TRBV5-4 with TRBJ1-6; D remains ambiguous. Between the trimmed V and J ends, which lost 0 bases and 7 bases, there was a span of 5 bases. Germline loops: CDR1 SGHNT, CDR2 YYREEE (reference sequence). CDR3 size: 13 residues. The CDR3 loop reads CASSLAENSPLHF. In nucleotides, the CDR3 is TGTGCCAGCAGCTTGGCTGAGAATTCACCCCTCCACTTT.

Worth noting for this clone: Within the sample, other DNA sequences also encode this same CDR3. This chain links TRBV7-3 with TRBJ2-6; possibly TRBD1 for D (5 bases). The V end lost 0 bases, the J end lost 0 bases, and 12 bases lay between the germline ends. The CDR3 has 18 residues. Germline CDR1 and CDR2: SGHTA and FQGTGA. The CDR3 loop is CASSLTGAAPSGANVLTF. DNA for the CDR3: TGTGCCAGCAGCTTAACAGGGGCAGCTCCCTCTGGGGCCAACGTCCTGACTTTC.

This clone has just one count. J is TRBJ2-1 and V is TRBV11-2; 8 bases line up with TRBD2. The germline gives CDR1 SGHAT, CDR2 FQNNGV. Trimming removed 5 bases from V and 6 bases from J; junction bases left unmatched: 9. This CDR3 comprises 15 residues. The CDR3 spells CASSPSGRSVNEQFF. In nucleotides, the CDR3 is TGTGCCAGCAGCCCCAGCGGGAGATCAGTCAATGAGCAGTTCTTC.

This chain connects TRBV15 to TRBJ2-2; 9 bases line up with TRBD1. This CDR3 has 16 residues. The germline V gene has CDR1 LNHNV and CDR2 YYDKDF (reference sequence). V was clipped by 1 base and J by 7 bases; unmatched bases: 7. The CDR3 loop is CATSRVPQGANGELFF. The CDR3 bases are TGTGCCACCAGCAGAGTCCCACAGGGGGCTAACGGGGAGCTGTTTTTT.

The chain is built from TRBV11-1 and TRBJ2-5; D is uncertain. V lost 4 bases, J lost 4 bases, and 4 bases lay in between. Germline V gene data show CDR1 as SGHAT and CDR2 as FQDESV (reference sequence). This CDR3 is built from 11 residues. CDR3 sequence: CASSSRETQYF. Here the CDR3 DNA reads TGTGCCAGCAGCTCGAGAGAGACCCAGTACTTC.

The rearrangement joins TRBV19 to TRBJ2-5, with 7 positions matching TRBD1. Germline V gene lookup returns CDR1 LNHDA and CDR2 SQIVND (reference sequence). V lost 5 bases, J lost 5 bases, and 5 bases stayed unmatched. The CDR3 runs to 13 residues. The CDR3 DNA is TGTGCCAGTAGTGAGGGGGCGCGTGAGACCCAGTACTTC. Residues: CASSEGARETQYF.

Turning to this clone: The same CDR3 can be traced to other DNA sequences in this sample. This chain joins TRBV5-1 and TRBJ2-2, with TRBD1 matching over 8 bases. Germline CDR1 is SGHRS and CDR2 is YFSETQ. This CDR3 has 16 residues. V was clipped by 0 bases and J by 1 base; unmatched bases: 2. The CDR3: CASSLVGTGNTGELFF. The CDR3 nucleotides are TGCGCCAGCAGCTTGGTAGGGACAGGGAACACCGGGGAGCTGTTTTTT.

As concerns this clone: Other DNA sequences within the sample encode an identical CDR3. The V call is TRBV5-1, the J call TRBJ1-2, with 9 nucleotides matching TRBD1. The CDR3 runs 13 residues. Germline CDR1 reads SGHRS; CDR2 reads YFSETQ. V lost 4 bases, J lost 5 bases, and 3 bases stayed unmatched. The CDR3: CASSPGQGYGYTF. For the CDR3, the DNA is TGCGCCAGCAGCCCGGGACAGGGATATGGCTACACCTTC.

A few counts support this clone. The rearrangement links TRBV2 to TRBJ2-3, with D possibly being TRBD1 or TRBD2 (6 bases each). V lost 6 bases to trimming and J lost 2 bases, with 15 bases between them. The germline V gene encodes CDR1 SNHLY and CDR2 FYNNEI. The CDR3 is 15 amino acids. CDR3 sequence reads: CASRPQGLSTDTQYF. CDR3 nucleotides: TGTGCCAGCAGACCACAGGGACTTTCCACAGATACGCAGTATTTT.

The chain recombines TRBV7-2 with TRBJ2-1, with unresolved D. The CDR3 contains 16 residues. Germline V gene data show CDR1 as SGHTA and CDR2 as FQGNSA. Trimming removed 1 base from V and 4 bases from J, with 14 bases in between. CDR3 bases: TGTGCCAGCAGCTTAGGGCTGGTGGGTTTGTACAATGAGCAGTTCTTC. This codes for CASSLGLVGLYNEQFF.

This clone was picked up a small number of times. The chain recombines TRBV2 with TRBJ1-5; TRBD1 is a possible D gene (5 bases). Trimming took off 2 bases at V and 7 bases at J, with 9 bases between the two ends. The length of the CDR3 is 13 residues. The germline gives CDR1 SNHLY, CDR2 FYNNEI. The CDR3: CASSEQGYQPQHF. The CDR3 DNA reads TGTGCCAGCAGTGAACAGGGTTACCAGCCCCAGCATTTT.

This clone has just one count. The chain couples TRBV5-4 to TRBJ2-3, with 12 bases fitting TRBD1. Germline CDR1 SGHNT, CDR2 YYREEE (reference sequence). Germline trimming cut 4 bases from V and 4 bases from J; bases unmatched to any gene: 7. The CDR3 totals 16 residues. The CDR3 protein is CASSPGGQGASDTQYF. The DNA of the CDR3 is TGTGCCAGCAGCCCGGGGGGACAGGGGGCTTCAGATACGCAGTATTTT.

This clone has only one observation. The chain couples TRBV7-3 to TRBJ2-7; the D gene is possibly TRBD2 (6 bases). Trimming removed 3 bases at V and 2 bases at J, with 11 bases between. Germline loops: CDR1 SGHTA, CDR2 FQGTGA. This CDR3 is built from 14 residues. The DNA for the CDR3 is TGTGCCAGCAGCTTGGGCGGGGTTCCCTACGAGCAGTACTTC. Encoded protein: CASSLGGVPYEQYF. Full variable domain (outside the CDR3, taken from reference TRBV7-3 and TRBJ2-7): GAGVSQTPSNKVTEKGKYVELRCDPISGHTALYWYRQSLGQGPEFLIYFQGTGAADDSGLPNDRFFAVRPEGSVSTLKIQRTERGDSAVYLCASSLGGVPYEQYFGPGTRLTVT.

The CDR3 here is CASSPERGHHGYTF. The DNA of the CDR3 is TGTGCCAGCAGCCCCGAGCGAGGGCACCATGGCTACACCTTC. This chain uses TRBV7-3 with TRBJ1-2; D uncertain. Germline CDR1 SGHTA, CDR2 FQGTGA. This CDR3 is built from 14 residues. The V and J ends lost 5 bases and 6 bases respectively, with 16 bases between them.

This chain uses TRBV18 with TRBJ2-4, with TRBD1 matching over 10 bases. V was clipped by 0 bases and J by 2 bases; unmatched bases: 7. Germline V gives CDR1 KGHSH, CDR2 LQKENI. This CDR3 comprises 18 residues. Written as DNA, the CDR3 is TGTGCCAGCTCACCACCGTCGGGACAGGGGTTATCCAAAAACATTCAGTACTTC. This encodes CASSPPSGQGLSKNIQYF.

The chain combines TRBV2 with TRBJ2-5; 9 bases are a match to TRBD2. This CDR3 is 15 amino acids long. J lost 5 bases, V lost 3 bases, and 7 bases had no gene match. Germline V gene sequence: CDR1 SNHLY, CDR2 FYNNEI. CDR3 sequence reads: CASSDGAGGVETQYF. For the CDR3, the DNA is TGTGCCAGCAGTGACGGAGCGGGGGGTGTGGAGACCCAGTACTTC.

This chain connects TRBV7-3 to TRBJ2-2, with 9 bases fitting TRBD2. CDR3 length: 15 residues. J gave up 4 bases and V 4 bases, and 4 bases lay outside the gene matches. The germline V gene encodes CDR1 SGHTA and CDR2 FQGTGA. The CDR3 DNA is TGTGCCAGCAGCTCAGCGGGGGGTCTCACCGGGGAGCTGTTTTTT. It specifies CASSSAGGLTGELFF.

This clone was seen only a few times. The chain couples TRBV27 to TRBJ1-2; D is perhaps TRBD1 (5 bases). CDR1 and CDR2 (germline): MNHEY, SMNVEV (reference sequence). The CDR3 spans 14 residues. V dropped 5 bases and J dropped 2 bases, with 12 bases sitting between them. The CDR3 reads CASSLGGSNYGYTF. Here the CDR3 DNA reads TGTGCCAGCAGTCTGGGGGGGTCGAACTATGGCTACACCTTC.

This chain links TRBV9 with TRBJ2-1; TRBD1 agrees at 8 bases. J was trimmed by 6 bases and V by 0 bases; bases with no gene match: 8. CDR3 length: 16 amino acids. Germline values: CDR1 SGDLS, CDR2 YYNGEE. This CDR3 is CASSVAQGATGNEQFF. DNA of the CDR3: TGTGCCAGCAGCGTAGCTCAGGGGGCCACCGGCAATGAGCAGTTCTTC. The full variable domain, its missing parts supplied by reference TRBV9 and TRBJ2-1, is DSGVTQTPKHLITATGQRVTLRCSPRSGDLSVYWYQQSLDQGLQFLIQYYNGEERAKGNILERFSAQQFPDLHSELNLSSLELGDSALYFCASSVAQGATGNEQFFGPGTRLTVL.

In regard to this clone: In the same sample, other DNA sequences code for this CDR3. This sequence joins TRBV5-1 and TRBJ1-2, with 8 bases fitting TRBD1. Looked up from germline, CDR1 is SGHRS and CDR2 is YFSETQ. The CDR3 totals 14 residues. The trim removed 3 bases at V and 2 bases at J, leaving 3 bases unmatched. CDR3 sequence: CASSSTGGNYGYTF. The DNA for the CDR3 is TGCGCCAGCAGCTCAACAGGGGGGAACTATGGCTACACCTTC.

This sequence joins TRBV27 and TRBJ1-6; 7 bases map to TRBD1. The CDR3 contains 16 residues. The germline V gene has CDR1 MNHEY and CDR2 SMNVEV (reference sequence). The V and J ends lost 3 bases and 10 bases, in that order; junction bases with no gene match: 12. The CDR3 DNA reads as TGTGCCAGCAGTTTGTCCAGGGGGAGGGATGGGTCACCCCTCCACTTT. This translates into CASSLSRGRDGSPLHF.

J is TRBJ2-5 and V is TRBV2; a weak D match, TRBD2 (5 bases). V lost 6 bases, J lost 1 base, and 15 bases lay in between. This CDR3 has 15 amino acids. CDR1 and CDR2 from the germline V gene are SNHLY and FYNNEI. CDR3 residues: CASRQEGRSQETQYF. The CDR3, as DNA: TGTGCCAGCAGACAAGAGGGCAGGAGCCAAGAGACCCAGTACTTC.

In its sample, this clone was seen a few times. This chain connects TRBV2 to TRBJ2-5; TRBD2 agrees at 10 bases. The CDR3 is 13 residues long. V gave up 11 bases and J gave up 5 bases; unmatched junction bases: 8. Germline loops: CDR1 SNHLY, CDR2 FYNNEI. CDR3: CAGAGGLVETQYF. CDR3 nucleotides: TGTGCCGGAGCGGGAGGGCTTGTGGAGACCCAGTACTTC.

The chain couples TRBV11-2 to TRBJ2-5; 7 bases match TRBD2. V lost 6 bases to trimming and J lost 1 base; unmatched junction nucleotides: 5. CDR3 length: 14 amino acids. CDR1 and CDR2 (germline): SGHAT, FQNNGV. CDR3 region: CASRTLASQETQYF. In DNA, the CDR3 is TGTGCCAGCAGAACACTAGCGTCCCAAGAGACCCAGTACTTC.

In this sample, this clone turned up a few times. The chain links TRBV28 to TRBJ1-1, with D possibly matching TRBD1 (6 bases). Looked up from germline, CDR1 is MDHEN and CDR2 is SYDVKM. The CDR3 loop spans 11 amino acids. V lost 10 bases and J lost 11, with 17 bases in between. The CDR3 nucleotides are TGTGCCACCACAAGGCCCGACAGGGCTTTCTTT. It is translated as CATTRPDRAFF.

The rearrangement joins TRBV7-9 to TRBJ1-2; 8 bases fit TRBD1. The CDR3 is made up of 18 amino acids. From germline, CDR1 is SEHNR and CDR2 FQNEAQ (reference sequence). The J segment lost 2 bases and the V segment lost 6 bases, leaving 17 bases of the junction unmatched. CDR3 sequence: CASSLRSYRGSVNYGYTF. The DNA of the CDR3 is TGTGCCAGCAGTCTTAGGAGTTACAGGGGGTCGGTCAACTATGGCTACACCTTC. The full variable domain, with the rest looked up from reference TRBV7-9 and TRBJ1-2, is DTGVSQNPRHKITKRGQNVTFRCDPISEHNRLYWYRQTLGQGPEFLTYFQNEAQLEKSRLLSDRFSAERPKGSFSTLEIQRTEQGDSAMYLCASSLRSYRGSVNYGYTFGSGTRLTVV.

The J gene is TRBJ1-3, the V gene TRBV10-3; D is unresolved. Germline V CDR1 and CDR2: ENHRY, SYGVKD. Trimming stripped 5 bases from V and 4 bases from J, with 12 bases between. The CDR3 has 14 amino acids. The CDR3 DNA sequence: TGTGCCATCAGTACCCCTGGATCGGGAAACACCATATATTTT. Protein sequence: CAISTPGSGNTIYF.

The V gene is TRBV5-1, the J gene TRBJ2-3; D gene unclear. The CDR3 totals 14 residues. Germline CDR1 SGHRS, CDR2 YFSETQ. Deletions cut 3 bases from V and 0 bases from J, with 8 bases between. The CDR3 region is CASSSRSSTDTQYF. CDR3 nucleotide sequence: TGCGCCAGCAGCTCACGATCTAGCACAGATACGCAGTATTTT.

On this clone itself: This specimen includes other DNA sequences encoding the same CDR3. The chain couples TRBV5-1 to TRBJ2-5; 11 bases are shared with TRBD1. After removal of 4 bases from V and 4 bases from J, the junction contained 3 bases not matched to a gene. CDR1 SGHRS and CDR2 YFSETQ come from the germline V gene. This CDR3 region has 14 residues. CDR3 region: CASSGGQGAETQYF. Written as DNA, the CDR3 is TGCGCCAGCAGCGGCGGACAGGGGGCAGAGACCCAGTACTTC.

The chain recombines TRBV4-3 with TRBJ1-6; 10 bases match TRBD1. The CDR3 contains 16 residues. Unmatched junction bases numbered 4, after V lost 0 bases and J lost 8 bases. Looked up from germline, CDR1 is LGHNA and CDR2 is YSLEER. CDR3 loop: CASSQDRGQGYSPLHF. The CDR3 region has the DNA TGCGCCAGCAGCCAAGATCGGGGACAGGGGTATTCACCCCTCCACTTT.

This clone was recorded once. V usage is TRBV4-3 and J usage is TRBJ2-6; a weak D match, TRBD2 (6 bases). Trimming removed 0 bases at V and 0 bases at J, with 12 bases between. The CDR3 is made up of 18 amino acids. Germline V CDR1 and CDR2: LGHNA, YSLEER. CDR3 amino acids: CASSQDIGGNSGANVLTF. The CDR3 DNA is TGCGCCAGCAGCCAAGATATCGGCGGGAACTCTGGGGCCAACGTCCTGACTTTC.

The rearrangement joins TRBV7-2 to TRBJ2-2; D remains unclear. Trimming took 3 bases from V and 8 from J, leaving 10 bases between them. Germline V gene lookup returns CDR1 SGHTA and CDR2 FQGNSA. This CDR3 contains 13 residues. This CDR3 is CASSFQGNGELFF. The CDR3 DNA follows: TGTGCCAGCAGCTTCCAAGGGAATGGGGAGCTGTTTTTT.